The rows below give T cell receptor beta chains drawn from one sample of a study of radiotherapy plus CTLA-4 blockade in lung cancer. Libraries were prepared by immunoSEQ multiplex PCR; TCRdb keeps only in-frame clonotypes and omits some of them. The table includes about 110,000 clones, more than 75% detected once. Specimen: peripheral blood, collected from a patient treated with radiotherapy plus ipilimumab. Receptor source: a human donor with non-small cell lung cancer that progressed on radiotherapy plus ipilimumab. Some clones in this sample may be carry-over from other donors' samples. The CDR3 runs from the conserved cysteine through the conserved F or W.

TRBJ1-2 | TRBV6-6 | CASSYGKEGAGGYTF
TRBJ1-5 | TRBV11-2 | CASSLAGHYNQPQHF
TRBJ2-7 | TRBV5-4 | CASSPGLEGQYF
TRBJ1-2 | TRBV5-1 | CASSLGLIVTF
TRBJ1-4 | TRBV7-2 | CASSFRQGAGEKLFF
TRBJ2-7 | TRBV9 | CASSTRFAASGGFLVRYF
TRBJ2-2 | TRBV2 | CASRAGTFSSNTGELFF
TRBJ2-3 | TRBV12-5 | CASGHDTRAYTDTQYF
TRBJ2-7 | TRBV2 | CASSEGKGGSYEQYF
TRBJ1-5 | TRBV7-9 | CASSLSGLGSNQPQHF
TRBJ2-7 | TRBV7-9 | CASSLYRVAHNEQYF
TRBJ2-3 | TRBV6-1 | CASNDGGHTQYF
TRBJ1-1 | TRBV13 | CASSLKWSEAFF